The 8 T cell receptor beta chains presented below share a single source sample, sequenced in a study of T-cell memory formation after mild COVID-19. TCRdb reprocessed the 5' RACE reads with MiXCR, giving one entry per CDR3 protein. The sample shows 150,000 to 200,000 distinct CDR3 sequences, 13% of them seen only once. The sequencing input was PBMCs or a T cell subset sorted from them (not recorded which). The receptors here all came from a man younger than 35 who had mild COVID-19 (a few samples of this study predate the infection). Cell type and time point are not known.

This clonotype was seen repeatedly, ten times or more. J is TRBJ1-1 and V is TRBV5-1; tentative D call: TRBD1 (5 bases). Germline V gene lookup returns CDR1 SGHRS and CDR2 YFSETQ. Between the trimmed V and J ends, which lost 4 bases and 3 bases, there was a span of 10 bases. The CDR3 consists of 13 residues. The CDR3 sequence: CASSPGLDTEAFF. CDR3 in DNA: TGCGCCAGCAGCCCAGGGCTGGACACTGAAGCTTTCTTT.

This chain joins TRBV7-2 and TRBJ1-3; 7 positions match TRBD1. CDR1 and CDR2 (germline): SGHTA, FQGNSA. J was trimmed by 4 bases and V by 4 bases; bases with no gene match: 4. The CDR3 consists of 14 residues. For the CDR3, the DNA is TGTGCCAGCAGCTCAGGACAGGTCGGAAACACCATATATTTT. As protein: CASSSGQVGNTIYF.

This clonotype was seen a few times. This chain uses TRBV11-2 with TRBJ2-3; 7 positions agree with TRBD1. The CDR3 has 18 amino acids. J gave up 3 bases and V 1 base, and 13 bases lay outside the gene matches. In germline, CDR1 is SGHAT, CDR2 FQNNGV. CDR3 bases: TGTGCCAGCAGCTTAGTCCCCGGGGCAGGGGGATTGACAGATACGCAGTATTTT. Translated: CASSLVPGAGGLTDTQYF. The complete variable domain, with remaining parts taken from reference TRBV11-2 and TRBJ2-3, reads EAGVAQSPRYKIIEKRQSVAFWCNPISGHATLYWYQQILGQGPKLLIQFQNNGVVDDSQLPKDRFSAERLKGVDSTLKIQPAKLEDSAVYLCASSLVPGAGGLTDTQYFGPGTRLTVL.

J is TRBJ2-2 and V is TRBV20-1; TRBD1 aligns across 9 bases. CDR3 size: 15 residues. Germline V gives CDR1 DFQATT, CDR2 SNEGSKA (reference sequence). The junction had 6 bases not matched to a gene; V was cut back by 1 base and J by 6 bases. CDR3 protein: CSARVNRGPAGELFF. The CDR3 DNA sequence: TGCAGTGCTAGAGTCAACAGGGGGCCTGCCGGGGAGCTGTTTTTT.

This clonotype was detected only a few times. V is TRBV7-3 and J is TRBJ1-6; D gene ambiguous. The V gene lost 2 bases and the J gene lost 8 bases, with 7 bases spanning the gap. This CDR3 region has 13 residues. Germline V gene sequence: CDR1 SGHTA, CDR2 FQGTGA. The CDR3 coding sequence is TGTGCCAGCAGCTTATATAAAGATTCACCCCTCCACTTT. The encoded protein is CASSLYKDSPLHF.

The chain carries TRBV29-1 and TRBJ1-2; TRBD1 agrees at 9 bases. Germline CDR1 SQVTM, CDR2 ANQGSEA. The CDR3 totals 15 residues. With V trimmed by 2 bases and J by 3 bases, 7 bases remained unmatched. The CDR3 region is CSVEYTGGADYGYTF. The CDR3 DNA sequence: TGCAGCGTTGAATATACAGGGGGCGCGGACTATGGCTACACCTTC.

This clonotype was observed a few times. This rearrangement joins TRBV7-2 to TRBJ1-2; TRBD1 aligns across 10 bases. This CDR3 comprises 17 residues. CDR1 and CDR2 from the germline V gene are SGHTA and FQGNSA. V was clipped by 1 base and J by 3 bases; unmatched bases: 8. CDR3 sequence: CASSLGLDRGRDYGYTF. The CDR3 nucleotides read TGTGCCAGCAGCTTAGGGCTAGACAGGGGGCGCGACTATGGCTACACCTTC.

This clonotype was seen ten or more times. The chain couples TRBV11-2 to TRBJ2-7; D is undetermined. The CDR3 is 13 residues long. Trimming took 1 base from V and 4 from J, leaving 8 bases between them. Germline V lookup: CDR1 SGHAT, CDR2 FQNNGV. The CDR3 region has the DNA TGTGCCAGCAGCTTAGTCGTCGGATACGAGCAGTACTTC. Amino acid sequence: CASSLVVGYEQYF.